This T cell receptor (delta chain) was profiled in a study of γδ T cells in repeated Plasmodium falciparum infection. As for the study in general: Donors were malaria-exposed Malian children or age- and gender-matched Australian children. Some Malian samples span acute malaria episodes; others come from no-transmission periods. Samples were taken at baseline, before some infections, and 21 days after each.

A note on this clone: With only one base between it and a far larger clone, this is likely a read error. This sample includes further DNA sequences coding for the same CDR3.

Vgamma9/Vdelta2+ and Vdelta2-negative gammadelta T cells were flow-sorted from PBMC for bulk sequencing. The CDR3 sequence is 14 residues long. Germline loops: CDR1 GEAIGNYY, CDR2 EKD. Trimming removed 2 bases at V and 1 base at J, with 10 bases between. Both TRG and TRD chains were sequenced from each sorted sample. TCRdb fed the multiplex PCR reads to CATT. This sample has roughly 90,000 delta-chain clones, with 1.4% found just once. The V call is TRDV2, the J call TRDJ1; D is perhaps TRDD3 (5 bases). No J gene was available from TCRdb, and it was assigned here by a germline match of the DNA. The receptor's source is a pool of human donors (malaria-infected and uninfected, not separated). Specimen: gamma-delta T cells from blood. The CDR3 loop is CACDRGGSTDKLIF. CDR3 nucleotide sequence: TGTGCCTGTGACAGAGGGGGGTCCACCGATAAACTCATCTTT.